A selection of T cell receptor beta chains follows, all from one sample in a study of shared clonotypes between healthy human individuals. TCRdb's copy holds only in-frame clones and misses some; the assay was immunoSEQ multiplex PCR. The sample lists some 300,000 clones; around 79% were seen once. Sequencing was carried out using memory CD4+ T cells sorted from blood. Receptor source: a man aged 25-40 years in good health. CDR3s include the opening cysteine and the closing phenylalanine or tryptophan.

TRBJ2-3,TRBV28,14,CASSLRGLTGTQYF
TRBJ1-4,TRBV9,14,CASSIGQGREKLFF
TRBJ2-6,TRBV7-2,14,CASSLNPGANVLTF
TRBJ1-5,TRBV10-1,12,CASSERLDRADF
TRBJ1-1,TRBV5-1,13,CASSLIRGTEAFF
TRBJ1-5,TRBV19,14,CASSIQGLGQPQHF
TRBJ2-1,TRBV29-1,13,CSVLAADGNEQFF
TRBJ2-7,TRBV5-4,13,CASARDNSYEQYF
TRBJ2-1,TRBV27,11,CASSFSNEQFF
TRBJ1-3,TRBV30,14,CAWSPYTAGNTIYF
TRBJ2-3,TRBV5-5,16,CASSVLAGVSTDTQYF
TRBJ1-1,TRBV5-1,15,CASSGGTGTDTEAFF
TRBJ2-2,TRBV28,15,CASTTLGGNTGELFF
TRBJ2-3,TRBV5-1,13,CASSLMTEDTQYF
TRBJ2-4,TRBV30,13,CAWSLAGSDIQYF
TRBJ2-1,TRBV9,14,CASSVGGLAYEQFF
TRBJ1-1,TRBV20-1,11,CSAMEWDEAFF
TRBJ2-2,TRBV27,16,CASRLGLALNTGELFF
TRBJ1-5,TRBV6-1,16,CASSDAARPDNQPQHF
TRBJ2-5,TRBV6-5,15,CASSYSFGYQETQYF
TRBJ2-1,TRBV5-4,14,CASSLAQASGSPFF
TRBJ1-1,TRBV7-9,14,CASSLFTLNTEAFF
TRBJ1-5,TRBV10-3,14,CATEAGDGNQPQHF
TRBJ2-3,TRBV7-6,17,CASSPGIGTPATDTQYF
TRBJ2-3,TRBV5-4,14,CASSRDSLTDTQYF
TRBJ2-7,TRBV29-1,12,CSARQGVGEQYF
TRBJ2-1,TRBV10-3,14,CAISEAGPYNEQFF
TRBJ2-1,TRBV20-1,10,CSARDWEQFF
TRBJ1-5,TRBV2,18,CASSEPLWTAYSNQPQHF
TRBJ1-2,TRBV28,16,CASRDTGPKKVYGYTF
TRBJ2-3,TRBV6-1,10,CASNYGTQYF
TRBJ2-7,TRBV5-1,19,CASSLKLSGLAGDSYEQYF
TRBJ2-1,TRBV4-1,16,CASSQGLAGGPYEQFF
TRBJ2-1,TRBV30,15,CAWREPGQGKNEQFF
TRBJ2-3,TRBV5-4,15,CASSFTDFAADTQYF
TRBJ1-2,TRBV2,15,CASREQGAPGYGYTF
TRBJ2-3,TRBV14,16,CASSPPSARGTDTQYF
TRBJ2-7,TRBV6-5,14,CASSSQGFSYEQYF
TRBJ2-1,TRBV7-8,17,CASSPRRVAGGDNEQFF
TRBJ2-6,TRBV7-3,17,CASSPKGRGGQPDVLTF
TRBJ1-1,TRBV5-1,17,CASSLRKNREIRAEAFF
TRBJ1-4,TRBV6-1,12,CASSAAGRIPFF
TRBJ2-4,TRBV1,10,CTRTGWIQYF
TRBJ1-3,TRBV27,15,CASSFSGPDGNTIYF
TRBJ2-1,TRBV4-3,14,CASSQAGLAGEQFF
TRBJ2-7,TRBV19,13,CASSLKDGYEQYF
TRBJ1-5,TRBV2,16,CASSESGPGINQPQHF
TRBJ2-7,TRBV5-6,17,CASSAPGLAGLTYEQYF
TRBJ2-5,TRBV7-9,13,CATNGQPQETQYF
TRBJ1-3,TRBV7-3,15,CASSLSAGAGNTIYF
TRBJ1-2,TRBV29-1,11,CSVSHNYGYTF
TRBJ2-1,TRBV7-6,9,CASRIRQFF